The 27 T cell receptor beta chains in this list originate from one sample, sequenced in a study of Ad26.COV2.S vaccination and SARS-CoV-2 variants. Assay used: immunoSEQ multiplex PCR; TCRdb lists only in-frame clones, some missing. Found here are approximately 300,000 clones, around 84% of them singletons; the top ten hold 1.5% to 2%. Sample treatment: 15 to 20 received Ad26.COV2.S at low or high dose, single or two shots; several received placebo; per-sample allocation not given. Sampling was performed 63 days after the first vaccine or placebo injection. Sequencing was performed on peripheral blood, taken in a trial of Ad26.COV2.S vaccine versus placebo. The receptor source for this set is a person between 18 and 60 years old who received the Ad26.COV2.S COVID-19 vaccine or a placebo.

This clone was recorded once. The CDR3 loop reads CASSEALGRAKNIQYF. DNA for the CDR3: TGTGCCAGCAGTGAAGCGCTTGGCCGAGCCAAAAACATTCAGTACTTC. The chain carries TRBV2 and TRBJ2-4; unclear D gene. This CDR3 spans 16 amino acids. Trimming cost V 0 bases and J 0 bases, with 9 bases left between them. Germline V gives CDR1 SNHLY, CDR2 FYNNEI.

The chain uses TRBV2 and TRBJ1-1, with unresolved D. The CDR3 sequence is 13 residues long. V lost 3 bases and J 6 bases, leaving 11 bases between the germline ends. Germline assignment: CDR1 SNHLY and CDR2 FYNNEI. The CDR3 region has the DNA TGTGCCAGCAGTGACGCGGGGAGCGCTGAAGCTTTCTTT. Protein product: CASSDAGSAEAFF.

This sequence joins TRBV19 and TRBJ1-4; 8 nucleotides match TRBD1. Per germline, CDR1 LNHDA and CDR2 SQIVND (reference sequence). V was pared by 6 bases and J by 5 bases, with 8 bases of the junction left unmatched. The CDR3 runs 15 residues. The DNA for the CDR3 is TGTGCCAGTAGCGGAGGGACAGGCGGAAATGAAAAACTGTTTTTT. It codes for CASSGGTGGNEKLFF.

The rearrangement uses TRBV29-1 and TRBJ2-7; 10 nucleotides align to TRBD2. Trimming took 5 bases from V and 5 from J; bases not matched to a gene: 6. The CDR3 contains 13 residues. The germline V gene encodes CDR1 SQVTM and CDR2 ANQGSEA. Here the CDR3 DNA reads TGCAGCGTTACTAGCGGGGTGTACCACGAGCAGTACTTC. Encoded protein: CSVTSGVYHEQYF.

This rearrangement joins TRBV5-1 to TRBJ2-2; D call uncertain. Germline assignment: CDR1 SGHRS and CDR2 YFSETQ. The CDR3 has 12 amino acids. The V end lost 4 bases, the J end lost 5 bases, and 6 bases lay between the germline ends. DNA of the CDR3: TGCGCCAGCAGCAAACCTACCGGGGAGCTGTTTTTT. Its translation: CASSKPTGELFF.

V is TRBV7-3 and J is TRBJ2-1; D might be TRBD1 (5 bases). The V gene's germline CDR1 is SGHTA and CDR2 FQGTGA. V was cut by 5 bases and J by 0 bases, with 11 bases left in between. The length of the CDR3 is 15 residues. CDR3 region: CASSHRGSSYNEQFF. CDR3 in DNA: TGTGCCAGCAGCCATAGGGGCAGCTCCTACAATGAGCAGTTCTTC.

The V and J genes are TRBV29-1 and TRBJ1-1; 9 bases fit TRBD1. This CDR3 comprises 12 residues. With 7 bases clipped from V and 4 bases from J, the junction kept 4 bases outside the gene matches. Germline lookup yields CDR1 SQVTM and CDR2 ANQGSEA. CDR3 coding DNA: TGCAGCGCTGAGACAGGGGGCACTGAAGCTTTCTTT. Translating it yields CSAETGGTEAFF. The variable domain in full, with the rest retrieved from reference TRBV29-1 and TRBJ1-1, is SAVISQKPSRDICQRGTSLTIQCQVDSQVTMMFWYRQQPGQSLTLIATANQGSEATYESGFVIDKFPISRPNLTFSTLTVSNMSPEDSSIYLCSAETGGTEAFFGQGTRLTVV.

This clone was counted between two and nine times. The rearrangement links TRBV9 to TRBJ1-5; D might be TRBD1 (6 bases). Germline CDR1 and CDR2: SGDLS and YYNGEE. The CDR3 loop spans 14 amino acids. Trimming cost V 3 bases and J 6 bases, with 13 bases left between them. The CDR3 nucleotides read TGTGCCAGCAGCGCGCAGGGGTATGGTCAGCCCCAGCATTTT. It is translated as CASSAQGYGQPQHF.

The V gene is TRBV19, the J gene TRBJ1-2; 8 nucleotides line up with TRBD1. The CDR3 is 14 amino acids. The J segment lost 4 bases and the V segment lost 4 bases, leaving 5 bases of the junction unmatched. Germline CDR1 and CDR2: LNHDA and SQIVND (reference sequence). CDR3 sequence (DNA): TGTGCCAGTAGTAGGCAGGGGGCGGCCTATGGCTACACCTTC. Its protein is CASSRQGAAYGYTF.

This clone was seen more than once but under ten times. The chain couples TRBV5-1 to TRBJ2-7, with TRBD2 matching over 7 bases. This CDR3 has 15 residues. The trim removed 4 bases at V and 0 bases at J, leaving 7 bases unmatched. Per the germline V gene, CDR1 is SGHRS and CDR2 is YFSETQ. CDR3 bases: TGCGCCAGCAGCAACCTGGGGAGGGGCTCCTACGAGCAGTACTTC. Translating it yields CASSNLGRGSYEQYF.

With respect to this clone: It is unclear where the CDR3 begins or ends on the DNA, so no DNA is shown, and the CDR3 is as TCRdb lists it. This CDR3 is CASSRAGRGNTEAFF. V and J are TRBV27 and TRBJ1-1. Per germline, CDR1 MNHEY and CDR2 SMNVEV (reference sequence). The CDR3 is 15 residues long, ends included.

The genes are TRBV12-3 or TRBV12-4 and TRBJ1-1; no clear D. The V end was cut by 7 bases, the J end by 0 bases, with 3 bases between. CDR3 length: 11 amino acids. CDR3 protein: CASIVNTEAFF. In nucleotides, the CDR3 is TGTGCCAGCATTGTGAACACTGAAGCTTTCTTT.

The chain joins TRBV4-1 to TRBJ1-2; maybe TRBD1 (5 bases). The V end lost 5 bases, the J end lost 4 bases, and 20 bases lay between the germline ends. The germline gives CDR1 MGHRA, CDR2 YSYEKL. The CDR3 covers 16 residues. As DNA, the CDR3 is TGCGCCAGCAGCAAAGCCCGGGAGACCAGGGTCTATGGCTACACCTTC. It codes for CASSKARETRVYGYTF.

The chain joins TRBV7-2 to TRBJ2-6; no clear D. Trimming shortened V by 5 bases and J by 1 base, and 12 bases separated the two germline ends. Per the germline V gene, CDR1 is SGHTA and CDR2 is FQGNSA. This CDR3 comprises 16 residues. The CDR3 loop is CASSPRVGSGANVLTF. CDR3 in DNA: TGTGCCAGCAGCCCCCGGGTAGGTTCTGGGGCCAACGTCCTGACTTTC.

The V and J genes are TRBV4-1 and TRBJ1-1; D is undetermined. The CDR3 has 16 residues. With 3 bases removed from V and 2 bases from J, the gap between germline ends came to 16 bases. CDR1 and CDR2 from the germline V gene are MGHRA and YSYEKL. The CDR3 sequence is CASSHQREEPNTEAFF. CDR3 nucleotides: TGCGCCAGCAGCCACCAGCGGGAAGAACCTAACACTGAAGCTTTCTTT.

This clone was counted only a few times. The chain uses TRBV7-9 and TRBJ2-7; 14 bases are a match to TRBD2. CDR3 size: 15 residues. Per the germline V gene, CDR1 is SEHNR and CDR2 is FQNEAQ (reference sequence). J gave up 6 bases and V 5 bases, and 6 bases lay outside the gene matches. The CDR3 DNA reads TGTGCCAGCAGCCAAACCGGGACTAGCGGGGGCGAGCAGTACTTC. Its protein product is CASSQTGTSGGEQYF.

The V call is TRBV5-1, the J call TRBJ2-2; possible D gene TRBD2, 5 bases. Trimming shortened V by 5 bases and J by 6 bases, and 8 bases separated the two germline ends. The CDR3 covers 12 residues. Germline V gene lookup returns CDR1 SGHRS and CDR2 YFSETQ. The CDR3 DNA follows: TGCGCCAGCAGGATACTAGCCGGGGAGCTGTTTTTT. The encoded protein is CASRILAGELFF.

This clone was found once. The rearrangement uses TRBV29-1 and TRBJ1-1; TRBD1 agrees at 7 bases. V lost 5 bases, J lost 2 bases, and 8 bases stayed unmatched. CDR1 and CDR2 (germline): SQVTM, ANQGSEA. This CDR3 is built from 14 residues. The CDR3 sequence is CSVKGGSSNTEAFF. CDR3 sequence (DNA): TGCAGCGTTAAAGGGGGCAGTTCTAACACTGAAGCTTTCTTT. Full variable domain (remainder filled in from reference TRBV29-1 and TRBJ1-1): SAVISQKPSRDICQRGTSLTIQCQVDSQVTMMFWYRQQPGQSLTLIATANQGSEATYESGFVIDKFPISRPNLTFSTLTVSNMSPEDSSIYLCSVKGGSSNTEAFFGQGTRLTVV.

The chain is built from TRBV3-1 (or the pseudogene TRBV3-2) and TRBJ2-1, with no clear D. Germline-derived CDR1 and CDR2 are LGHDT and YNNKEL (reference sequence). Deletions cut 2 bases from V and 5 bases from J, with 10 bases between. The CDR3 is 14 amino acids. The CDR3 sequence is CASSQTWTDNEQFF. The CDR3 nucleotides read TGTGCCAGCAGCCAAACCTGGACGGACAATGAGCAGTTCTTC.

This chain links TRBV23-1 with TRBJ2-7; D call uncertain. TRBV23-1 has ORF status, its function being uncertain. CDR3 length: 10 residues. Trimming left V 11 bases short and J 4 bases short, with 9 bases between. The CDR3 is CARVPYEQYF. CDR3 sequence (DNA): TGCGCCCGGGTCCCTTACGAGCAGTACTTC.

The sample holds one count of this clone. The V and J genes are TRBV29-1 and TRBJ1-2; the D gene is possibly TRBD1 (6 bases). There are 13 residues in the CDR3. The ends were cut back, 5 bases at V and 6 bases at J, with 16 bases in the middle. CDR1 and CDR2 from the germline V gene are SQVTM and ANQGSEA. The CDR3 DNA reads TGCAGCGTTCGGGAGGGGGGACAACATGGCTACACCTTC. Protein sequence: CSVREGGQHGYTF.

The gene calls are TRBV5-4 and TRBJ1-6; D call uncertain. CDR3 length: 13 amino acids. From germline, CDR1 is SGHNT and CDR2 YYREEE (reference sequence). The V gene lost 0 bases and the J gene lost 7 bases, with 5 bases spanning the gap. The CDR3 coding sequence is TGTGCCAGCAGCTTGGGCGGAAATTCACCCCTCCACTTT. Translation: CASSLGGNSPLHF.

The V and J genes are TRBV5-5 and TRBJ2-5; D call uncertain. CDR3 length equals 16 residues. Germline loops: CDR1 SGHKS, CDR2 YYEKEE (reference sequence). V dropped 0 bases and J dropped 0 bases, with 12 bases sitting between them. This CDR3 is CASSLEVTPYQETQYF. The CDR3 DNA reads as TGTGCCAGCAGCTTGGAGGTCACCCCGTACCAAGAGACCCAGTACTTC.

The chain recombines TRBV6-2 or TRBV6-3 with TRBJ1-2; a possible D gene is TRBD1 (5 bases). This CDR3 comprises 19 residues. Germline V lookup: CDR1 MNHEY, CDR2 SVGEGT. V was pared by 0 bases and J by 1 base, with 21 bases between. The CDR3 sequence: CASSYSGVQGGVFNYGYTF. The CDR3 DNA follows: TGTGCCAGCAGTTACTCGGGCGTCCAGGGTGGAGTTTTTAACTATGGCTACACCTTC.

The chain has TRBV9 and TRBJ2-2; D is unresolved. Trimming left V 5 bases short and J 0 bases short, with 8 bases between. The CDR3 spans 14 residues. Germline V gene sequence: CDR1 SGDLS, CDR2 YYNGEE. In DNA, the CDR3 is TGTGCCAGCAGAGGACGTACGAACACCGGGGAGCTGTTTTTT. Translation gives CASRGRTNTGELFF.

V is TRBV13 and J is TRBJ1-1; D is unclear. The CDR3 has 12 amino acids. V dropped 2 bases and J dropped 7 bases, with 8 bases sitting between them. Per germline, CDR1 PRHDT and CDR2 FYEKMQ (reference sequence). The CDR3 sequence is CASSLLGSEAFF. The CDR3 DNA reads TGTGCCAGCAGCTTATTAGGGAGTGAAGCTTTCTTT.

The gene calls are TRBV19 and TRBJ2-3; D possibly matches TRBD1 or TRBD2 (7 bases each). The CDR3 runs to 15 residues. Germline CDR1 LNHDA, CDR2 SQIVND (reference sequence). V gave up 5 bases and J gave up 3 bases, with 15 bases separating them. CDR3 protein: CASSPRQGGTDTQYF. For the CDR3, the DNA is TGTGCCAGTAGTCCGAGGCAGGGGGGGACAGATACGCAGTATTTT.